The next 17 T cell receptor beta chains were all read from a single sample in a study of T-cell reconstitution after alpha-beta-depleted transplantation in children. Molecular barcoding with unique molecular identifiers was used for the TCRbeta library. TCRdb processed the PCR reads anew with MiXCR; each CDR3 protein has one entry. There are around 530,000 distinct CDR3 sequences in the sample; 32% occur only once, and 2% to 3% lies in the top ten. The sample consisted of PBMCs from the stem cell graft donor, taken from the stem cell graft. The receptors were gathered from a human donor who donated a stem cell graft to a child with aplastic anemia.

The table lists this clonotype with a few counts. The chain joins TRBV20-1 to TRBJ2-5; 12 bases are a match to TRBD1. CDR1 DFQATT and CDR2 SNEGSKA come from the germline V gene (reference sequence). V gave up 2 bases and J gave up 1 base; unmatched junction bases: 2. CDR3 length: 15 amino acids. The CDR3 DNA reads TGCAGTGCTAGAAAGGGACAGGGGGCCCAAGAGACCCAGTACTTC. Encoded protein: CSARKGQGAQETQYF.

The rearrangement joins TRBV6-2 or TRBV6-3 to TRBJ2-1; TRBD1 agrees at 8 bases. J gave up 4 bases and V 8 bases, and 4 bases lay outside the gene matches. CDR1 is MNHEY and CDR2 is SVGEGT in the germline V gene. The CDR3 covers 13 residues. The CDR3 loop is CASQDREYNEQFF. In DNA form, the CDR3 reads TGTGCCAGCCAGGACAGGGAATACAATGAGCAGTTCTTC.

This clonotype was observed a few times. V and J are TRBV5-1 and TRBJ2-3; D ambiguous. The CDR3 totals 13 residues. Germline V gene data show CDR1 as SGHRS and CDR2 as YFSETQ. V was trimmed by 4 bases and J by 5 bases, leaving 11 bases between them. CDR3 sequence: CASSLGSGDTQYF. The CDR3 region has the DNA TGCGCCAGCAGCCTTGGGTCCGGAGATACGCAGTATTTT.

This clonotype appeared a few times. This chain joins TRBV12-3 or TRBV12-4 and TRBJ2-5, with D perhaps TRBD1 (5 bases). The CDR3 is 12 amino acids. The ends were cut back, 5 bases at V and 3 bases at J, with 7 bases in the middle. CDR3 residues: CASSRQKETQYF. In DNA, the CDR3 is TGTGCCAGCAGTAGACAGAAAGAGACCCAGTACTTC.

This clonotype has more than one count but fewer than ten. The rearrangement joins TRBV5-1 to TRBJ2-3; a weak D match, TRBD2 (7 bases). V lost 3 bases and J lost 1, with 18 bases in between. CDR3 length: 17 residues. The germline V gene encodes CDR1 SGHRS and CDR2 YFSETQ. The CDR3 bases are TGCGCCAGCAGCTCCTCGGGGGGCGGTTACGGCACAGATACGCAGTATTTT. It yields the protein CASSSSGGGYGTDTQYF. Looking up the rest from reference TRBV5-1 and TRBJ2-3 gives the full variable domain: KAGVTQTPRYLIKTRGQQVTLSCSPISGHRSVSWYQQTPGQGLQFLFEYFSETQRNKGNFPGRFSGRQFSNSRSEMNVSTLELGDSALYLCASSSSGGGYGTDTQYFGPGTRLTVL.

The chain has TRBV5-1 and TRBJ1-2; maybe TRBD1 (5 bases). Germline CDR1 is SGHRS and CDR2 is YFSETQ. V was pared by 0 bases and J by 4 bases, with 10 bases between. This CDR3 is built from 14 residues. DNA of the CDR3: TGCGCCAGCAGCTTGGACGGACAAAGCTATGGCTACACCTTC. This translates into CASSLDGQSYGYTF.

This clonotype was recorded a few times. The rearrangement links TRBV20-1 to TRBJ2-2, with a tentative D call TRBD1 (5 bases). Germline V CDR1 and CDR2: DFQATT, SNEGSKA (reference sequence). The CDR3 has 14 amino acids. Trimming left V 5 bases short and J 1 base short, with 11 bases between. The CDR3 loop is CSAAQTVNTGELFF. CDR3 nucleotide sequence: TGCAGTGCTGCCCAGACAGTGAACACCGGGGAGCTGTTTTTT.

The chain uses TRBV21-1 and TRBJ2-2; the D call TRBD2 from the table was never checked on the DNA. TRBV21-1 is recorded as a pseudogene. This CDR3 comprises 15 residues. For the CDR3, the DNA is TGTGCCAGCAGCAAAGAGGCCGCTGTCACCGGGGAGCTGTTTTTT. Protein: CASSKEAAVTGELFF.

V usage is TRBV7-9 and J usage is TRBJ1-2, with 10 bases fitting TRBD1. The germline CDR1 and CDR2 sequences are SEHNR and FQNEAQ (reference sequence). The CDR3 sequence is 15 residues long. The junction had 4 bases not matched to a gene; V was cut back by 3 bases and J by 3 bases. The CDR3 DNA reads TGTGCCAGCAGCTTGGCGACAGGGGGCTACTATGGCTACACCTTC. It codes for CASSLATGGYYGYTF.

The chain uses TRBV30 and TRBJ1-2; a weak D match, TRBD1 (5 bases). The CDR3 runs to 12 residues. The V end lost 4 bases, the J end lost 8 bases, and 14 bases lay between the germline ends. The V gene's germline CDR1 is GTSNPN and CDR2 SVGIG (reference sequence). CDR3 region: CAWTVGGAGYTF. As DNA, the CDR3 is TGTGCCTGGACCGTCGGCGGGGCGGGCTACACCTTC.

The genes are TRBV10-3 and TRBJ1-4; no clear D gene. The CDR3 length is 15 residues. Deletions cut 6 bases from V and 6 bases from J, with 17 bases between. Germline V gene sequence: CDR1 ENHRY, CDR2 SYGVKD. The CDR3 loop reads CAIRQDPPEDEKLFF. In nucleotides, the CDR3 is TGTGCCATCAGGCAGGACCCTCCGGAGGATGAAAAACTGTTTTTT.

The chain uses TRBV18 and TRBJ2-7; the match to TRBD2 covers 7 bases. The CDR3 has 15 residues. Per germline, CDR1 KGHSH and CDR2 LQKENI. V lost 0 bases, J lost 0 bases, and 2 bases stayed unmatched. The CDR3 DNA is TGTGCCAGCTCACCACCGTCTAGCGGCTCCTACGAGCAGTACTTC. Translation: CASSPPSSGSYEQYF.

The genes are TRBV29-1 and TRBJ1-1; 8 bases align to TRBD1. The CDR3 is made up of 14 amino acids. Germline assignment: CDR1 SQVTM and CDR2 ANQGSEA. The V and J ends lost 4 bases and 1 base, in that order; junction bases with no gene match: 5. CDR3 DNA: TGCAGCGTTGTCCTACAGGGGGAGAACACTGAAGCTTTCTTT. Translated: CSVVLQGENTEAFF.

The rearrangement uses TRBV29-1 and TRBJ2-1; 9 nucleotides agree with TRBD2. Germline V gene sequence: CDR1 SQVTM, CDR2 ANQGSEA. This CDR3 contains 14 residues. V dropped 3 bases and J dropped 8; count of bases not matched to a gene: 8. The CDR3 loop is CSVENSGSGYEQFF. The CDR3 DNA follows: TGCAGCGTTGAGAATAGCGGGAGTGGATATGAGCAGTTCTTC.

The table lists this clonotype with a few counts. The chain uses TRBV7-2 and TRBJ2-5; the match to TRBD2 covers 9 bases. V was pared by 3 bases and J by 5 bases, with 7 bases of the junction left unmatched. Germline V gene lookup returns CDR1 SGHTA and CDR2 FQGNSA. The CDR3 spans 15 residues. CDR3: CASSFASGTQETQYF. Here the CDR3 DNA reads TGTGCCAGCAGCTTTGCTAGCGGGACCCAGGAGACCCAGTACTTC.

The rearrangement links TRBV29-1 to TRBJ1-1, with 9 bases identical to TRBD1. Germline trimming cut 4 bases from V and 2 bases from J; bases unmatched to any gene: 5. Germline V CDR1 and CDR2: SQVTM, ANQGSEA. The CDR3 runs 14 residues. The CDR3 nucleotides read TGCAGCGTTGGTGAACAGGGGGCCAACACTGAAGCTTTCTTT. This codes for CSVGEQGANTEAFF. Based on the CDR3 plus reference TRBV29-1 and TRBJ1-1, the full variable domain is SAVISQKPSRDICQRGTSLTIQCQVDSQVTMMFWYRQQPGQSLTLIATANQGSEATYESGFVIDKFPISRPNLTFSTLTVSNMSPEDSSIYLCSVGEQGANTEAFFGQGTRLTVV.

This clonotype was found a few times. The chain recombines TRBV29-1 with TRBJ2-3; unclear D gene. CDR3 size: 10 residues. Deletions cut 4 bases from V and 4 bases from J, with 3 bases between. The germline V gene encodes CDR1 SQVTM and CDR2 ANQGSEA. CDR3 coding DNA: TGCAGCGTTGGCTCAGATACGCAGTATTTT. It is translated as CSVGSDTQYF.